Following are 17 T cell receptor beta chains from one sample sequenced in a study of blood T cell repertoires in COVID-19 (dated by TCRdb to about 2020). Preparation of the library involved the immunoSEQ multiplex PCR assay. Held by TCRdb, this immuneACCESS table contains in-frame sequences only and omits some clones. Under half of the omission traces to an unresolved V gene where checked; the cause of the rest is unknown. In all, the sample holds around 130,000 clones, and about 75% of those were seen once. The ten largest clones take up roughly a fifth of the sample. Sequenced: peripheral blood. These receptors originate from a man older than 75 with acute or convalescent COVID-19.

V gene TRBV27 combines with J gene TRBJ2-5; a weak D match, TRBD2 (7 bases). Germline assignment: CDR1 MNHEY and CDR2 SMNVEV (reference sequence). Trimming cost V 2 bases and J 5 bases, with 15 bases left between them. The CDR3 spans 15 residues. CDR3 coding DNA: TGTGCCAGCAGTTTAAGACGGGGGGCAGGGGAGACCCAGTACTTC. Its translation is CASSLRRGAGETQYF.

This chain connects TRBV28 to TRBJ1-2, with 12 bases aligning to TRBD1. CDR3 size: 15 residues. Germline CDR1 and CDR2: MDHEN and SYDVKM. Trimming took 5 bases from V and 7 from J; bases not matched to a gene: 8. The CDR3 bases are TGTGCCAGCAGTCCCCAGGGACAGGGGGCGGGTGGCTACACCTTC. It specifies CASSPQGQGAGGYTF.

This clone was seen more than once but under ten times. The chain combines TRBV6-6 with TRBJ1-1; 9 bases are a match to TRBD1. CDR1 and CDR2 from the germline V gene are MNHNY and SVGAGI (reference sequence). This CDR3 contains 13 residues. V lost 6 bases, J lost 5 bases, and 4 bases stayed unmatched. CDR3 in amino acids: CASRQGASTEAFF. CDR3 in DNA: TGTGCCAGCAGACAGGGGGCTTCGACTGAAGCTTTCTTT.

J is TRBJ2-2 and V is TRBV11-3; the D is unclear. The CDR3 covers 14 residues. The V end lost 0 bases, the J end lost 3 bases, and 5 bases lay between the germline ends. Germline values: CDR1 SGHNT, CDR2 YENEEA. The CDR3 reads CASSLDSYTGELFF. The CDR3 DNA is TGTGCCAGCAGCTTAGACAGTTACACCGGGGAGCTGTTTTTT.

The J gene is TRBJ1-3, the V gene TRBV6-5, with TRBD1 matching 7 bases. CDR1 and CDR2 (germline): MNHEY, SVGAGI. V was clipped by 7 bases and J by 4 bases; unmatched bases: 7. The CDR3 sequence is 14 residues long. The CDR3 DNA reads TGTGCCAGCACCTTGACAGGGTTGGGAAACACCATATATTTT. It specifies CASTLTGLGNTIYF.

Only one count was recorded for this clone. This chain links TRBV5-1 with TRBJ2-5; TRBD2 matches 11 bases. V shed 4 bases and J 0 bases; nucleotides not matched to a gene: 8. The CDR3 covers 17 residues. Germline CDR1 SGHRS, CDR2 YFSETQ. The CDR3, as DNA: TGCGCCAGCAGCCGGGGTAGCGGGGGGGCTTACCAAGAGACCCAGTACTTC. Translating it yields CASSRGSGGAYQETQYF.

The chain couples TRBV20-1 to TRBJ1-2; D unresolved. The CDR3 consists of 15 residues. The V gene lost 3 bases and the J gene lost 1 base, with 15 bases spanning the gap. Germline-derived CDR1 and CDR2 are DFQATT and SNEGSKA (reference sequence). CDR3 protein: CSASLSGSSNYGYTF. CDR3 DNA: TGCAGTGCTAGTCTTTCGGGGAGTAGTAACTATGGCTACACCTTC.

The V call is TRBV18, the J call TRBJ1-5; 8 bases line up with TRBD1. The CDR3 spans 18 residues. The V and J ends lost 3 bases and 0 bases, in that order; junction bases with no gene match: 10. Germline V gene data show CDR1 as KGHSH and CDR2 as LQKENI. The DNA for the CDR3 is TGTGCCAGCTCACCTGCCCGGACAGGGCCCACTAGCAATCAGCCCCAGCATTTT. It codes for CASSPARTGPTSNQPQHF.

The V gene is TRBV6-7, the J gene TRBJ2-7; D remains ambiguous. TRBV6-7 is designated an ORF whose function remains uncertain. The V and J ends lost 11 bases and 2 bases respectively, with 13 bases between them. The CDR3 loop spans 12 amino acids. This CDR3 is CAPSKPPYEQYF. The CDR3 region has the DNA TGTGCCCCTAGTAAGCCGCCCTACGAGCAGTACTTC.

CDR3 in DNA: TGTGCCAGCAGTGGTTTCTCCCAAGCTTTCTTT. Encoded protein: CASSGFSQAFF. The V gene is TRBV2, the J gene TRBJ1-1; D unclear. Germline V gene data show CDR1 as SNHLY and CDR2 as FYNNEI. The CDR3 has 11 amino acids. The germline V and J ends were trimmed by 4 bases and 9 bases, with 9 bases remaining between them. The full variable domain, rest sourced from reference TRBV2 and TRBJ1-1, is EPEVTQTPSHQVTQMGQEVILRCVPISNHLYFYWYRQILGQKVEFLVSFYNNEISEKSEIFDDQFSVERPDGSNFTLKIRSTKLEDSAMYFCASSGFSQAFFGQGTRLTVV.

Here the CDR3 DNA reads TGTGCCATCAGTCCGACAGACCGTTCTGGTAACTACGAGCAGTACTTC. Protein product: CAISPTDRSGNYEQYF. V and J are TRBV10-3 and TRBJ2-7; D might be TRBD1 (5 bases). The germline V and J ends were trimmed by 5 bases and 3 bases, with 20 bases remaining between them. CDR1 is ENHRY and CDR2 is SYGVKD in the germline V gene. CDR3 length: 16 amino acids.

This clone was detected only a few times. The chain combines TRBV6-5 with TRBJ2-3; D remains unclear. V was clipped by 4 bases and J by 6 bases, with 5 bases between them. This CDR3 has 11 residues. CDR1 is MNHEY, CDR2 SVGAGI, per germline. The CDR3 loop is CASSSGDTQYF. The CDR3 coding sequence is TGTGCCAGCAGTTCCGGGGATACGCAGTATTTT.

The CDR3 DNA sequence: TGCGCCAGCAGCTTAGAACCAGGGGACAGGGGAAATCAGCCCCAGCATTTT. It translates to CASSLEPGDRGNQPQHF. The chain combines TRBV5-1 with TRBJ1-5; 10 bases match TRBD1. Germline V lookup: CDR1 SGHRS, CDR2 YFSETQ. The CDR3 length is 17 residues. V shed 2 bases, J shed 4 bases, and the junction held 9 bases outside the gene matches.

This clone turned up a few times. As DNA, the CDR3 is TGTGCCAGCAACATCTTAGACTGGGGAGGCCCCTACAATGAGCAGTTCTTC. Encoded protein: CASNILDWGGPYNEQFF. V and J are TRBV13 and TRBJ2-1; D is perhaps TRBD2 (6 bases). V was pared by 7 bases and J by 2 bases, with 21 bases between. Per the germline V gene, CDR1 is PRHDT and CDR2 is FYEKMQ (reference sequence). CDR3 length equals 17 residues.

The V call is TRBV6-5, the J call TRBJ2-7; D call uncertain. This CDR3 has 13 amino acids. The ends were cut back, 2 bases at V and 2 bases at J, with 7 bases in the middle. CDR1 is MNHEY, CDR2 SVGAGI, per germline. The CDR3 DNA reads TGTGCCAGCAGTTACAAGACAACCTACGAGCAGTACTTC. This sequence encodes CASSYKTTYEQYF.

This chain's CDR3 is CASSFGGPTDTQYF. The CDR3 bases are TGTGCCAGTAGTTTCGGGGGGCCGACAGATACGCAGTATTTT. This chain links TRBV19 with TRBJ2-3; a weak D match, TRBD2 (7 bases). CDR3 size: 14 residues. Germline CDR1 and CDR2: LNHDA and SQIVND (reference sequence). The V end lost 5 bases, the J end lost 3 bases, and 12 bases lay between the germline ends.

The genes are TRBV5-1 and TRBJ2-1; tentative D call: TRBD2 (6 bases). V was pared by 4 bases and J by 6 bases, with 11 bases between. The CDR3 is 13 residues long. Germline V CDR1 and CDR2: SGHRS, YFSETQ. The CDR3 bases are TGCGCCAGCAGCCCCTCGGGACTCAATGAGCAGTTCTTC. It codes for CASSPSGLNEQFF. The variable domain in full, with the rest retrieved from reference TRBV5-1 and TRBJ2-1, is KAGVTQTPRYLIKTRGQQVTLSCSPISGHRSVSWYQQTPGQGLQFLFEYFSETQRNKGNFPGRFSGRQFSNSRSEMNVSTLELGDSALYLCASSPSGLNEQFFGPGTRLTVL.